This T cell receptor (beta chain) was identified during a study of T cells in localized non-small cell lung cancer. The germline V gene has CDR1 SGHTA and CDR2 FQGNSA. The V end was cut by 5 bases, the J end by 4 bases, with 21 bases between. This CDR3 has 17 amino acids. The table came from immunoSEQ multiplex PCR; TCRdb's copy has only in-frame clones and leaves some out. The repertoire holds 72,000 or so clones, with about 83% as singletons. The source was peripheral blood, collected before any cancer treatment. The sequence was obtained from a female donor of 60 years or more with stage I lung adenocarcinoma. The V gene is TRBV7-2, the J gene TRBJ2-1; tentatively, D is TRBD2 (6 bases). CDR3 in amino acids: CASSRRPGASVYNEQFF. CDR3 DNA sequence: TGTGCCAGCAGCCGAAGGCCCGGGGCTAGCGTTTACAATGAGCAGTTCTTC. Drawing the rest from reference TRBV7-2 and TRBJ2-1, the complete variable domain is GAGVSQSPSNKVTEKGKDVELRCDPISGHTALYWYRQSLGQGLEFLIYFQGNSAPDKSGLPSDRFSAERTGGSVSTLTIQRTQQEDSAVYLCASSRRPGASVYNEQFFGPGTRLTVL.